This paragraph covers one TCR beta chain sequence. CDR3 length: 14 amino acids. With 6 bases removed from V and 5 bases from J, the gap between germline ends came to 19 bases. Germline CDR1 GTSNPN, CDR2 SVGIG (reference sequence). Clones were read by immunoSEQ multiplex PCR, and TCRdb kept only the in-frame ones, dropping some. Of some 80,000 clones listed, roughly 93% are singletons. This record comes from a study of T cell changes during pregnancy in multiple sclerosis. This chain joins TRBV30 and TRBJ1-1; D call uncertain. Sequenced here: peripheral blood, sampled in the third trimester of pregnancy. The TCR originated in a female donor with multiple sclerosis, enrolled in a pregnancy study. CDR3 sequence reads: CACPREVSKTEAFF. In DNA form, the CDR3 reads TGTGCCTGTCCTAGGGAGGTCTCGAAGACTGAAGCTTTCTTT.